The next 11 T cell receptor beta chains were all read from a single sample in a study of cytomegalovirus exposure and HLA in healthy donors. Using immunoSEQ multiplex PCR, the repertoire was profiled, and TCRdb retains in-frame clones only, with some absent. The top ten hold roughly 1% of the sample, which has about 56,000 clones, 90% to 96% seen once. Sequencing was done on a sample of PBMCs. The receptors were sampled from a woman aged 18-29 years in good health and CMV-seronegative.

The chain's CDR3 is CASSRQGATDTQYF. In DNA form, the CDR3 reads TGTGCCAGCAGCAGACAGGGGGCCACAGATACGCAGTATTTT. The chain employs TRBV11-2 and TRBJ2-3, with 10 nucleotides matching TRBD1. CDR1 is SGHAT and CDR2 is FQNNGV in the germline V gene. J was trimmed by 2 bases and V by 5 bases; bases with no gene match: 1. The CDR3 length is 14 residues.

The chain employs TRBV7-3 and TRBJ2-3, with D possibly TRBD1 on 6 matching bases. Deletions cut 5 bases from V and 7 bases from J, with 13 bases between. Germline CDR1 and CDR2: SGHTA and FQGTGA. This CDR3 region has 13 residues. The CDR3 here is CASSRQARNTQYF. CDR3 coding DNA: TGTGCCAGCAGCCGACAGGCACGAAATACGCAGTATTTT. Filled out from reference TRBV7-3 and TRBJ2-3, the complete variable domain reads GAGVSQTPSNKVTEKGKYVELRCDPISGHTALYWYRQSLGQGPEFLIYFQGTGAADDSGLPNDRFFAVRPEGSVSTLKIQRTERGDSAVYLCASSRQARNTQYFGPGTRLTVL.

The CDR3 DNA is TGCAGTGCTAGCCGCCGGGAGCAGTTCTTC. Its translation: CSASRREQFF. The chain has TRBV20-1 and TRBJ2-1; D is unresolved. Per germline, CDR1 DFQATT and CDR2 SNEGSKA (reference sequence). This CDR3 spans 10 amino acids. Trimming cost V 3 bases and J 10 bases, with 7 bases left between them.

This rearrangement joins TRBV18 to TRBJ2-7; tentatively, D is TRBD2 (6 bases). Germline V gene data show CDR1 as KGHSH and CDR2 as LQKENI. This CDR3 has 14 amino acids. V lost 3 bases and J 2 bases, leaving 11 bases between the germline ends. The CDR3 DNA reads TGTGCCAGCTCACCGGCAGCGGGCCCCTACGAGCAGTACTTC. As protein: CASSPAAGPYEQYF.

This chain connects TRBV25-1 to TRBJ2-2; 7 nucleotides line up with TRBD2. V gave up 3 bases and J gave up 6 bases; unmatched junction bases: 4. Germline V gene data show CDR1 as MGHDK and CDR2 as SYGVNS. The CDR3 contains 14 residues. The DNA of the CDR3 is TGTGCCAGCAGTGACCATGGGGGGGCCGGGGAGCTGTTTTTT. This gives the protein CASSDHGGAGELFF.

The J gene is TRBJ2-3, the V gene TRBV19, with 9 bases fitting TRBD2. The germline V gene encodes CDR1 LNHDA and CDR2 SQIVND (reference sequence). Trimming removed 6 bases from V and 5 bases from J; junction bases left unmatched: 12. The CDR3 is 16 amino acids. CDR3 bases: TGTGCCAGTAGCTTCGGGGCGGGAGGGCCGGGAGATACGCAGTATTTT. This gives the protein CASSFGAGGPGDTQYF.

The chain couples TRBV11-2 to TRBJ2-7; D possibly corresponds to TRBD1 (5 bases). Trimming left V 3 bases short and J 0 bases short, with 12 bases between. There are 15 residues in the CDR3. Germline-derived CDR1 and CDR2 are SGHAT and FQNNGV. The CDR3 loop is CASSLERGSSYEQYF. The CDR3 coding sequence is TGTGCCAGCAGCTTGGAAAGGGGCAGCTCCTACGAGCAGTACTTC.

The chain has TRBV10-1 and TRBJ2-1; D is possibly TRBD2 (5 bases). The CDR3 loop spans 13 amino acids. CDR1 and CDR2 (germline): WNHNN, SYGVQD (reference sequence). Trimming removed 8 bases at V and 12 bases at J, with 20 bases between. The DNA for the CDR3 is TGCGCCAGCGCCCCCTACAGCGGCCGGGGGCAGTTCTTC. Its translation: CASAPYSGRGQFF.

In nucleotides, the CDR3 is TGTGCCAGCAGCTTTGACAGGTTCCTCTCTGGAAACACCATATATTTT. It is translated as CASSFDRFLSGNTIYF. V gene TRBV7-2 combines with J gene TRBJ1-3; the D gene is possibly TRBD1 (6 bases). V was clipped by 3 bases and J by 0 bases, with 12 bases between them. The CDR3 length is 16 residues. The germline V gene has CDR1 SGHTA and CDR2 FQGNSA.

The chain uses TRBV4-3 and TRBJ2-5; D not certain. Trimming took 1 base from V and 2 from J, leaving 5 bases between them. CDR1 LGHNA and CDR2 YSLEER come from the germline V gene. The CDR3 loop spans 13 amino acids. CDR3 bases: TGCGCCAGCAGCCAAGGGCAGCAAGAGACCCAGTACTTC. Translating it yields CASSQGQQETQYF.

The genes are TRBV6-5 and TRBJ1-1; TRBD1 might be the D (5 bases). The CDR3 covers 15 residues. The germline CDR1 and CDR2 sequences are MNHEY and SVGAGI. Trimming pared 2 bases from V and 1 base from J, leaving 11 bases between. The CDR3: CASSYVGEGNTEAFF. The DNA of the CDR3 is TGTGCCAGCAGTTACGTGGGGGAGGGGAACACTGAAGCTTTCTTT.